This TCR beta chain was recorded in a study of T cell repertoires in cytomegalovirus infection. On the study more broadly: HLA-B-restricted CMV epitopes that are well studied were used alongside recently identified HLA-C-restricted ones. Both CMV infection and a matching HLA type were indicated by public TCR beta signatures.

After removal of 10 bases from V and 1 base from J, the junction contained 6 bases not matched to a gene. This CDR3 spans 13 amino acids. A single record per CDR3 protein comes from TCRdb applying MiXCR to the reads. The top ten clones hold 15% to 20% of a sample with 680,000 or so distinct CDR3 sequences, around 30% of them seen once. A remark on this clonotype: As yet, its antigen is unknown.

This TCR was sampled from a human donor in good health (CMV status not recorded). Some clones in this sample may be carry-over from other donors' samples. The V call is TRBV12-3 or TRBV12-4, the J call TRBJ2-5, with 7 bases aligning to TRBD1. Sequencing was performed on cultured PBMCs, taken from culture after CMV antigen stimulation. CDR3 in DNA: TGTGCCACCAGGGGGTACTCCCAAGAGACCCAGTACTTC. This sequence encodes CATRGYSQETQYF.